The rows below give T cell receptor beta chains drawn from one sample of a study of T-cell reconstitution after alpha-beta-depleted transplantation in children. TCRdb re-called the PCR reads through MiXCR, storing one row per CDR3 protein. The repertoire holds some 530,000 distinct CDR3 sequences, around 13% seen once, with under 7% in the top ten. The sample consisted of PBMCs from the stem cell graft donor, taken from the stem cell graft. These receptors all come from a human donor who donated a stem cell graft to a child with combined immunodeficiency. Both conserved end residues are part of each CDR3. D genes are given only for firm matches. Clone sizes are given selectively: once, few, many, or a class where the clone is expanded.

j_call: TRBJ2-7; d_call: -; v_call: TRBV3-1; clone_size: -; cdr3_nt: TGTGCCAGCAGCCAAGAGGGGAGTCTTGCCTACGAGCAGTACTTC; cdr3_aa: CASSQEGSLAYEQYF
j_call: TRBJ1-5; d_call: -; v_call: TRBV12-3/TRBV12-4; clone_size: many; cdr3_nt: TGTGCCAGCGGAAAACAGGGAACTAATCAGCCCCAGCATTTT; cdr3_aa: CASGKQGTNQPQHF
j_call: TRBJ2-6; d_call: -; v_call: TRBV5-1; clone_size: few; cdr3_nt: TGCGCCAGCAGCCCTGCGACTGGGGCCAACGTCCTGACTTTC; cdr3_aa: CASSPATGANVLTF
j_call: TRBJ1-5; d_call: -; v_call: TRBV5-1; clone_size: many; cdr3_nt: TGCGCCAGCAGCTTGGCCAAGGAGAGCAATCAGCCCCAGCATTTT; cdr3_aa: CASSLAKESNQPQHF
j_call: TRBJ2-2; d_call: TRBD2; v_call: TRBV24-1; clone_size: few; cdr3_nt: TGTGCCACCGAGTCTCCCAGGCGGAGCGGGGGCTTCCCCGGGGAGCTGTTTTTT; cdr3_aa: CATESPRRSGGFPGELFF
j_call: TRBJ2-3; d_call: TRBD2; v_call: TRBV12-3/TRBV12-4; clone_size: many; cdr3_nt: TGTGCCAGCAGCTTAGCGGGAGTTCGCGATGATACGCAGTATTTT; cdr3_aa: CASSLAGVRDDTQYF
j_call: TRBJ1-1; d_call: -; v_call: TRBV20-1; clone_size: many; cdr3_nt: TGCAGTGCTAGGATCCAGGGCTCGAACACTGAAGCTTTCTTT; cdr3_aa: CSARIQGSNTEAFF
j_call: TRBJ2-1; d_call: -; v_call: TRBV5-4; clone_size: -; cdr3_nt: TGTGCCAGCAGCTCCCGGCCGGGCTCAGGCTCCTACAATGAGCAGTTCTTC; cdr3_aa: CASSSRPGSGSYNEQFF
j_call: TRBJ1-2; d_call: TRBD1; v_call: TRBV20-1; clone_size: few; cdr3_nt: TGCAGTGCGCAACCGGGACAGGGTCAGGGAGGCTACACCTTC; cdr3_aa: CSAQPGQGQGGYTF
j_call: TRBJ2-5; d_call: TRBD1; v_call: TRBV7-9; clone_size: many; cdr3_nt: TGTGCCAGCAGCTTTGCGGGACAGGGGAAAGAGACCCAGTACTTC; cdr3_aa: CASSFAGQGKETQYF
j_call: TRBJ1-5; d_call: -; v_call: TRBV20-1; clone_size: -; cdr3_nt: TGCAGTGCTAGTCAGGCGGCCGGGAACCAGCCCCAGCATTTT; cdr3_aa: CSASQAAGNQPQHF
j_call: TRBJ1-6; d_call: TRBD1; v_call: TRBV5-6; clone_size: many; cdr3_nt: TGTGCCAGCAGCGCGGGACAGGGGGCGAAAGGATCACCCCTCCACTTT; cdr3_aa: CASSAGQGAKGSPLHF
j_call: TRBJ2-7; d_call: -; v_call: TRBV6-2/TRBV6-3; clone_size: many; cdr3_nt: TGTGCCAGCAGTTATTTTCCCGGCGGGGTCTCCTACGAGCAGTACTTC; cdr3_aa: CASSYFPGGVSYEQYF
j_call: TRBJ2-2; d_call: -; v_call: TRBV13; clone_size: many; cdr3_nt: TGTGCCAGCAGCTTGGCCCTAGCGTCCGGGGAGCTGTTTTTT; cdr3_aa: CASSLALASGELFF
j_call: TRBJ2-3; d_call: -; v_call: TRBV2; clone_size: many; cdr3_nt: TGTGCCGCCGCTGAGCTAGCGACAGATACGCAGTATTTT; cdr3_aa: CAAAELATDTQYF
j_call: TRBJ2-1; d_call: -; v_call: TRBV7-9; clone_size: -; cdr3_nt: TGTGCCAGCAGCTTTGGTCACGGGCACAATGAGCAGTTCTTC; cdr3_aa: CASSFGHGHNEQFF
j_call: TRBJ2-7; d_call: -; v_call: TRBV4-2; clone_size: few; cdr3_nt: TGTGCCAGCAGCCAAGAAACAGGCCTTCCTACCTACGAGCAGTACTTC; cdr3_aa: CASSQETGLPTYEQYF
j_call: TRBJ1-1; d_call: -; v_call: TRBV7-8; clone_size: few; cdr3_nt: TGTGCCAGCAGCCCCGTGGGCGGCTCTACACGGACTGAAGCTTTCTTT; cdr3_aa: CASSPVGGSTRTEAFF
j_call: TRBJ2-6; d_call: -; v_call: TRBV6-2/TRBV6-3; clone_size: -; cdr3_nt: TGTGCCAGCAGCGAGGCTCCCGGGAAGGGGGCCAACGTCCTGACTTTC; cdr3_aa: CASSEAPGKGANVLTF
j_call: TRBJ2-5; d_call: -; v_call: TRBV7-3; clone_size: -; cdr3_nt: TGTGCCAGCAGCCAAGAGCACCGAGAGACCCAGTACTTC; cdr3_aa: CASSQEHRETQYF
j_call: TRBJ1-5; d_call: -; v_call: TRBV12-3/TRBV12-4; clone_size: few; cdr3_nt: TGTGCCAGCAGTTTAGCGGACGGTCAGCCCCAGCATTTT; cdr3_aa: CASSLADGQPQHF
j_call: TRBJ2-3; d_call: -; v_call: TRBV5-1; clone_size: few; cdr3_nt: TGCGCCAGCAGCTTGGCCGTTGGGGAAGGAGATACGCAGTATTTT; cdr3_aa: CASSLAVGEGDTQYF
j_call: TRBJ1-3; d_call: -; v_call: TRBV12-3/TRBV12-4; clone_size: few; cdr3_nt: TGTGCCAGCAGTTTCGGGGGGTCCGCTGGAAACACCATATATTTT; cdr3_aa: CASSFGGSAGNTIYF
j_call: TRBJ1-5; d_call: -; v_call: TRBV7-2; clone_size: -; cdr3_nt: TGTGCCAGCAGCCGTGACGGGCGGGGGAATCAGCCCCAGCATTTT; cdr3_aa: CASSRDGRGNQPQHF
j_call: TRBJ1-5; d_call: TRBD1; v_call: TRBV20-1; clone_size: -; cdr3_nt: TGCAGTGCAAACAGGGGGCTAGGCAATCAGCCCCAGCATTTT; cdr3_aa: CSANRGLGNQPQHF
j_call: TRBJ2-2; d_call: -; v_call: TRBV5-1; clone_size: few; cdr3_nt: TGCGCCAGCAGCTTTACTAGCAGCACCGGGGAGCTGTTTTTT; cdr3_aa: CASSFTSSTGELFF
j_call: TRBJ2-7; d_call: TRBD2; v_call: TRBV29-1; clone_size: -; cdr3_nt: TGCAGCGTTGCCGGTAGCGGGGACCCCTACGAGCAGTACTTC; cdr3_aa: CSVAGSGDPYEQYF
j_call: TRBJ1-1; d_call: TRBD1; v_call: TRBV20-1; clone_size: -; cdr3_nt: TGCAGTGCTAGAGATCCCCTTCCGACAGGGCACAACACTGAAGCTTTCTTT; cdr3_aa: CSARDPLPTGHNTEAFF
j_call: TRBJ1-5; d_call: -; v_call: TRBV4-3; clone_size: -; cdr3_nt: TGCGCCAGCAGCCAAGATAGGGGTGAGGGCCAGCCCCAGCATTTT; cdr3_aa: CASSQDRGEGQPQHF
j_call: TRBJ2-2; d_call: -; v_call: TRBV6-2/TRBV6-3; clone_size: -; cdr3_nt: TGTGCCAGCAACGGGGTGAACACCGGGGAGCTGTTTTTT; cdr3_aa: CASNGVNTGELFF
j_call: TRBJ2-1; d_call: -; v_call: TRBV12-5; clone_size: many; cdr3_nt: TGTGCTAGTGGTTTGACTACCTACAGGGTACATGAGCAGTTCTTC; cdr3_aa: CASGLTTYRVHEQFF
j_call: TRBJ2-1; d_call: TRBD2; v_call: TRBV12-3/TRBV12-4; clone_size: few; cdr3_nt: TGTGCCAGCAGTTTGGGACTAGCGGCGAGCTCCTACAATGAGCAGTTCTTC; cdr3_aa: CASSLGLAASSYNEQFF